Listed here are 10 T cell receptor beta chains from one sample, sequenced in a study of T-cell reconstitution after alpha-beta-depleted transplantation in children. Researchers prepared the TCRbeta library using unique molecular identifiers, the study reports. MiXCR, run by TCRdb on the PCR reads, gives a single entry per CDR3 protein. The data show under 450,000 distinct CDR3 sequences, approximately 12% seen once. The material was PBMCs, obtained from the stem cell graft. These receptor sequences come from a human donor who donated a stem cell graft to a child with Fanconi anemia.

This clonotype appeared many times. This rearrangement joins TRBV20-1 to TRBJ2-1, with D maybe TRBD2 (6 bases). Germline V gene sequence: CDR1 DFQATT, CDR2 SNEGSKA (reference sequence). The CDR3 sequence is 13 residues long. V was trimmed by 3 bases and J by 7 bases, leaving 13 bases between them. The DNA for the CDR3 is TGCAGTGCTAGCGGAGGGTTTGCAAATGAGCAGTTCTTC. This gives the protein CSASGGFANEQFF.

This clonotype occurred many times. The CDR3 here is CASRVTGGYGYTF. The CDR3 coding sequence is TGTGCCAGCAGGGTAACAGGGGGCTATGGCTACACCTTC. The chain uses TRBV6-5 and TRBJ1-2, with 8 bases matching TRBD1. There are 13 residues in the CDR3. J was trimmed by 4 bases and V by 6 bases; bases with no gene match: 4. The germline CDR1 and CDR2 sequences are MNHEY and SVGAGI.

The chain has TRBV4-2 and TRBJ1-2; 9 nucleotides align to TRBD1. This CDR3 has 15 residues. V dropped 1 base and J dropped 8; count of bases not matched to a gene: 8. Germline V gives CDR1 LGHNA, CDR2 YNFKEQ. The CDR3 protein is CASSQVDRGEGGYTF. CDR3 coding DNA: TGTGCCAGCAGCCAAGTCGACAGGGGGGAAGGAGGCTACACCTTC.

This clonotype was counted a few times. The gene calls are TRBV28 and TRBJ1-1; no reliable D call. The germline V gene has CDR1 MDHEN and CDR2 SYDVKM. V lost 2 bases and J 13 bases, leaving 17 bases between the germline ends. This CDR3 is built from 13 residues. The CDR3 reads CASSLSSPPSLFF. CDR3 nucleotides: TGTGCCAGCAGTTTAAGTTCTCCGCCCTCGCTTTTCTTT.

The V and J genes are TRBV4-2 and TRBJ2-1; the match to TRBD1 covers 9 bases. This CDR3 spans 15 amino acids. The V segment lost 5 bases and the J segment 7 bases; nucleotides outside the gene matches: 9. Germline CDR1 reads LGHNA; CDR2 reads YNFKEQ. CDR3: CASSKPGQGMNEQFF. The CDR3 DNA reads TGTGCCAGCAGCAAACCGGGACAGGGAATGAATGAGCAGTTCTTC.

This clonotype was found a few times. The chain uses TRBV11-2 and TRBJ2-3; D may be TRBD1 (6 bases). Trimming took off 2 bases at V and 1 base at J, with 22 bases between the two ends. This CDR3 spans 19 amino acids. Germline CDR1 reads SGHAT; CDR2 reads FQNNGV. CDR3 sequence (DNA): TGTGCCAGCAGCTTATTCCTCCGGACAGCTCCTACCCGCACAGATACGCAGTATTTT. Its translation: CASSLFLRTAPTRTDTQYF. Full variable domain (remainder filled in from reference TRBV11-2 and TRBJ2-3): EAGVAQSPRYKIIEKRQSVAFWCNPISGHATLYWYQQILGQGPKLLIQFQNNGVVDDSQLPKDRFSAERLKGVDSTLKIQPAKLEDSAVYLCASSLFLRTAPTRTDTQYFGPGTRLTVL.

A note on this clonotype: One end of the junction is discordant with germline, which a read error may explain. J is TRBJ1-2 and V is TRBV18; unclear D gene. Germline CDR1 is KGHSH and CDR2 is LQKENI. The CDR3 loop spans 13 amino acids. The CDR3 DNA is TGTGCCAGCTCACCACGAAATGACGCTAGCCCAGTCTTC. Protein product: CASSPRNDASPVF.

This clonotype appeared many times. This chain joins TRBV18 and TRBJ1-1; the D gene is possibly TRBD1 (5 bases). Trimming removed 3 bases from V and 11 bases from J, with 19 bases in between. Germline V CDR1 and CDR2: KGHSH, LQKENI. There are 14 residues in the CDR3. CDR3 region: CASSPPSRDAEAFF. The DNA of the CDR3 is TGTGCCAGCTCACCCCCGTCCAGGGATGCGGAGGCTTTCTTT.

In its sample, this clonotype was seen a few times. This chain connects TRBV12-3 or TRBV12-4 to TRBJ1-2; possible D gene TRBD1, 6 bases. Trimming took 7 bases from V and 1 from J, leaving 16 bases between them. This CDR3 is 15 amino acids long. CDR3 amino acids: CASNTPTGSNYGYTF. The DNA for the CDR3 is TGTGCCAGCAACACGCCTACAGGGAGTAACTATGGCTACACCTTC.

The V and J genes are TRBV29-1 and TRBJ2-5; the match to TRBD2 covers 7 bases. This CDR3 is 12 amino acids long. Germline V gene data show CDR1 as SQVTM and CDR2 as ANQGSEA. The CDR3 nucleotides are TGCAGAGTTCGAGCGGGGTCAGAGACCCAGTACTTC. It translates to CRVRAGSETQYF.